This entry concerns a single TCR beta chain. What it recognizes is unknown. These data belong to a study of T-cell reconstitution after alpha-beta-depleted transplantation in children. The study's findings and limits: After one year, T-cell counts and TCRbeta diversity mostly came from new T cells. Reportedly, roughly two months post-transplant, alpha-beta T cells arose from several hundred expanded graft clones.

Preparation of the TCRbeta library was carried out with unique molecular identifiers. TCRdb redid the calling of the PCR reads with MiXCR, one entry per CDR3 protein. The table includes 350,000 to 500,000 distinct CDR3 sequences, roughly 44% detected once. This material consisted of PBMCs, taken before TCRalphabeta/CD19-depleted stem cell transplant. The receptor comes from a girl aged 2 to 9 with aplastic anemia, due to receive a stem cell transplant.

CDR3 in DNA: TGTGCCAGCAGTTTCACCAGCGGGAGTGCTCAAGAGCAGTACTTC. This sequence encodes CASSFTSGSAQEQYF. The chain uses TRBV27 and TRBJ2-7; 8 bases are shared with TRBD2. Germline values: CDR1 MNHEY, CDR2 SMNVEV (reference sequence). The V and J ends lost 3 bases and 7 bases, in that order; junction bases with no gene match: 11. This CDR3 contains 15 residues.